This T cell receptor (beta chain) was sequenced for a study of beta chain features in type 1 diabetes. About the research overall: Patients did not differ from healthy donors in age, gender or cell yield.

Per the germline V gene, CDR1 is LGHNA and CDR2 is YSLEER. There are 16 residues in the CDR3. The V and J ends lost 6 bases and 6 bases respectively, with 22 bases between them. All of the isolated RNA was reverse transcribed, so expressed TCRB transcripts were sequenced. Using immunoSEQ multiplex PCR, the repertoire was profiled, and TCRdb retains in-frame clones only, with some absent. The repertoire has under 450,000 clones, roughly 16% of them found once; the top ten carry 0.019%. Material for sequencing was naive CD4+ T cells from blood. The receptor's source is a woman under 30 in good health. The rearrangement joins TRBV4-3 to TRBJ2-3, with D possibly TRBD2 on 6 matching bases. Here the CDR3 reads CASSRGYPDSGDTQYF. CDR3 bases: TGCGCCAGCAGTCGGGGGTATCCCGACTCCGGGGATACGCAGTATTTT.